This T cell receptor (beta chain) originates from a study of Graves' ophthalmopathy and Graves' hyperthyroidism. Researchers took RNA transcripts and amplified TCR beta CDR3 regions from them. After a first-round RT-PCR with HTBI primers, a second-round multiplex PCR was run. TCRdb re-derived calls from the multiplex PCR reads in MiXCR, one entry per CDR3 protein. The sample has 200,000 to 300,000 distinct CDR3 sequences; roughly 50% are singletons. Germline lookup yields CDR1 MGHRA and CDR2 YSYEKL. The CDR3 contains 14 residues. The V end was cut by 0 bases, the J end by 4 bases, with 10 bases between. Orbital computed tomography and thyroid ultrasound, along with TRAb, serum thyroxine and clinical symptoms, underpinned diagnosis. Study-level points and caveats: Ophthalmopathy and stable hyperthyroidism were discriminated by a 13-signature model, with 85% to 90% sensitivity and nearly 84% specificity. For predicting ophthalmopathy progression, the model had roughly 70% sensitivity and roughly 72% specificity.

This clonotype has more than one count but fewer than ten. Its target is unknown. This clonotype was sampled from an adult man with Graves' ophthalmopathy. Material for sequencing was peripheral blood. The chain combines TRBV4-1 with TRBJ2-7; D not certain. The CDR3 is CASSQENREYEQYF. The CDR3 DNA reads TGCGCCAGCAGCCAAGAGAACCGTGAATACGAGCAGTACTTC.